These T cell receptor beta chains were read from a single sample in a study of blood T cell repertoires in COVID-19. Sequenced by immunoSEQ multiplex PCR; TCRdb stores in-frame clones only, minus some. This table holds fewer than 250,000 clones, under 90% found once. The material sequenced was peripheral blood. Receptors were obtained from a man aged 50-59 years with COVID-19, enrolled during active disease. The conserved cysteine and the conserved F or W are not part of the CDR3 here.

v_gene	j_gene	CDR3aa
TRBV12-3/TRBV12-4	TRBJ2-4	ASSLDSKNIQY
TRBV7-2	TRBJ1-6	ASSLSVTGVSPLH
TRBV19	TRBJ2-3	ASTNVGGWTQY
TRBV4-1	TRBJ2-1	ASSQVPGTSTNEQF
TRBV19	TRBJ1-1	ASINPESRNTEAF
TRBV5-4	TRBJ1-3	ASSPSLNSLGNTIY
TRBV11-2	TRBJ2-7	ASSSLGGGTSSYEQY
TRBV27	TRBJ1-2	ASSLVQGLEGYT
TRBV30	TRBJ1-6	AWSVAGVHNSPLH
TRBV6-6	TRBJ1-2	ASSSPGGGYT
TRBV7-2	TRBJ2-5	ASSQDTAPKTQY
TRBV7-7	TRBJ2-1	ASSPTGRSYNEQF
TRBV30	TRBJ1-5	AWSVLDRSGSQH
TRBV5-3	TRBJ2-7	ADTGTELKY
TRBV4-3	TRBJ1-4	ASSQVRGTTNEKLF
TRBV28	TRBJ1-1	ASSPTGNREAF
TRBV10-1	TRBJ2-1	ASSGTSGGPLSSYNEQF
TRBV27	TRBJ1-5	ASSFVRGGQPQH
TRBV14	TRBJ1-2	ASSQRTTGFGYT
TRBV7-3	TRBJ2-2	ASSSGAMLTGELF
TRBV10-2	TRBJ1-5	ASSDREENQPQH
TRBV6-4	TRBJ1-1	ASSPTWDRVNTEAF
TRBV28	TRBJ1-1	ASSIPLTEAF
TRBV7-9	TRBJ2-2	ASSKRDRVAVAGELF
TRBV28	TRBJ1-4	ASSYRGATNEKLF
TRBV7-3	TRBJ2-3	ASSRQGPSTDTQY
TRBV10-1	TRBJ1-1	ASSERTGGNTEAF